This T cell receptor beta chain was obtained from a study of T cell responses to AZD1222 COVID-19 vaccine. Germline V gene data show CDR1 as LNHDA and CDR2 as SQIVND (reference sequence). The CDR3 is 17 residues long. Trimming stripped 6 bases from V and 6 bases from J, with 21 bases between. Here immunoSEQ multiplex PCR was the method, and the copy in TCRdb shows in-frame clones only, minus some. The table lists roughly 160,000 clones, around 88% of them singletons. The V and J genes are TRBV19 and TRBJ1-6; D unclear. The clonotype comes from an adult who received the AZD1222 COVID-19 vaccine. The sample was peripheral blood, taken 28 days after the second AZD1222 dose. CDR3 sequence (DNA): TGTGCCAGTAGATCCGATCGACGGGCCTCGTCTAATTCACCCCTCCACTTT. Its translation is CASRSDRRASSNSPLHF.